The TCR beta chain described here comes from a study of blood T cell repertoires in COVID-19 (dated by TCRdb to 2018 to 2020). Some background on the complete study: Collaborator samples came from the United States, Italy and Spain and covered acute and convalescent phases of COVID-19. The prospective study material was composed of cDNA or gDNA derived from T cells, B-cell-depleted T cells, or PBMCs. The dataset comprised deeply sampled blood TCRbeta repertoires from subjects exposed to, actively infected with, or recovered from COVID-19. The repertoires were made available in a free public database intended to serve as a resource for research on the immune response to SARS-CoV-2. Samples came from the ongoing ImmuneRACE study (first 160 participants) plus 1,254 subjects from 6 global collaborators. The sample metadata nearly always contained a de-identified subject ID, COVID-19 status, age in years and sex. Where available, HLA class I and class II types were taken from metadata supplied by the sample provider and were not determined by assay-based typing. General conclusions and limits of the study: The amount of clinical and demographic metadata varied by source and participant and was provided uncurated.

TCRbeta CDR3 regions were amplified from genomic DNA by means of the immunoSEQ Assay, a bias-controlled multiplex PCR. The paper's data handling went like this. The number of nucleated cells in each sample was estimated from the amplification of reference gene primers within the assay. To quantify the absolute abundance of each unique TCRbeta CDR3 rearrangement, sequence reads were collapsed and filtered. For each sample, productive Simpson clonality was calculated by taking the square root of Simpson's diversity index across productive rearrangements. This immuneACCESS table, as held by TCRdb, lists in-frame sequences with V and J called but not all clones. Of the missing ones, under half trace to an unresolved V gene in checked studies; the others have no known cause. The DNA gave D and trimming, while V, J and clone size come from that table. For this sample there are about 130,000 clones; approximately 89% appear just once. Jointly, the top ten make up roughly an eighth of the sample.

In Seattle, one collaborating source enrolled patients while the infection was active and tracked those patients longitudinally over the course of disease. The collaborating institutions used their own protocols to collect whole blood in K2EDTA tubes. Collaborator samples were shipped for TCRbeta analysis as frozen whole blood, isolated PBMCs, or DNA extracted from either sample type. V is shortened by 2 bases, J by 1 base, and the region joining them spans 6 bases. Sequences PRHDT (CDR1) and FYEKMQ (CDR2) are obtained from the germline V gene (reference sequence). Measured from the cysteine to the phenylalanine, the CDR3 is 13 residues long. Of the read, only the CDR3 DNA is kept; its 39 bases are in frame from base 1. To note about this clone: The clone's antigen remains unknown. Base qualities are not recorded, but no much larger clone differs from it by a single base.

The sequence is built from TRBV13 and TRBJ2-7, with the D gene uncertain. The sequence came from a woman aged 70-85 years with COVID-19, enrolled during active disease. The sample taken for sequencing was peripheral blood. The CDR3 protein: CASSLLGSYEQYF. At the DNA level, the sequence is TGTGCCAGCAGCTTACTAGGTTCCTACGAGCAGTACTTC.